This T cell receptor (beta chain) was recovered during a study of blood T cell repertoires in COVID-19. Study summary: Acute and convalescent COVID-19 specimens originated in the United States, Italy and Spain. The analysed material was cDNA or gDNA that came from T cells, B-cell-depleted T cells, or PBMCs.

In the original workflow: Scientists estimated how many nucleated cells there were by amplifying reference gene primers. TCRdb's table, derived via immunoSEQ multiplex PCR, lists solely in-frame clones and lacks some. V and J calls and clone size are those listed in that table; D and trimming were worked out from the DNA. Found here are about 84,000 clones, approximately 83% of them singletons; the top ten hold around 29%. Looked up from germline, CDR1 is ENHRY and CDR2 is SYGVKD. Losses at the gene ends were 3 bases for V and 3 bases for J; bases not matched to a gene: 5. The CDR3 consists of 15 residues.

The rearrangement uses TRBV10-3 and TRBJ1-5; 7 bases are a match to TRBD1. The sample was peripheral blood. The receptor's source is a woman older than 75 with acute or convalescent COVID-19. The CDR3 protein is CAISDPQGSNQPQHF. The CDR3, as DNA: TGTGCCATCAGTGACCCACAGGGGTCCAATCAGCCCCAGCATTTT.